This passage covers 5 T cell receptor beta chains from one sample sequenced in a study of human T cells and chemical hapten exposure (dated by TCRdb to 2020 to 2023). Libraries were made using RACE. Sequencing instrument: NextSeq 500. In-frame beta chains were kept once TCRdb had trimmed the public reads at Q25 with fastp and called clones with MiXCR. A single entry per CDR3 protein holds the most common genes and DNA from its merged rows. Present in this sample are tens of thousands of distinct CDR3 sequences, over 9.5% of which were seen just once. Of the sample, about 3.7% is held by the ten largest clones. Sample time point, as interpreted from the label and publication: patch test 1, 2 weeks after DPC sensitization. In the paper's terms, the treatment or condition label means: therapeutic diphenylcyclopropenone sensitization with weekly scalp DPC. Specimen: whole blood, collected in connection with sensitization to the hapten diphenylcyclopropenone (DPC). The receptors were sampled from a woman aged 55-69 years with alopecia areata. Some clones in this sample may be carry-over from other donors' samples.

This clonotype was seen many times. The V and J genes are TRBV5-1 and TRBJ2-1, with D unclear. Trimming stripped 2 bases from V and 7 bases from J, with 4 bases between. The V gene's germline CDR1 is SGHRS and CDR2 YFSETQ. The CDR3 runs 11 residues. The CDR3 loop is CASSFDNEQFF. The CDR3 DNA sequence: TGCGCCAGCAGCTTCGATAATGAGCAGTTCTTC. The full variable domain, its missing parts supplied by reference TRBV5-1 and TRBJ2-1, is KAGVTQTPRYLIKTRGQQVTLSCSPISGHRSVSWYQQTPGQGLQFLFEYFSETQRNKGNFPGRFSGRQFSNSRSEMNVSTLELGDSALYLCASSFDNEQFFGPGTRLTVL.

The genes are TRBV19 and TRBJ2-2; the D gene is possibly TRBD1 (5 bases). The CDR3 totals 16 residues. V lost 4 bases and J lost 0, with 12 bases in between. In germline, CDR1 is LNHDA, CDR2 SQIVND (reference sequence). The CDR3 nucleotides read TGTGCCAGTAGTAGAGACAGATTATCGAACACCGGGGAGCTGTTTTTT. Its protein product is CASSRDRLSNTGELFF.

This clonotype has at least ten counts. This sequence joins TRBV5-1 and TRBJ2-7, with D unresolved. V was trimmed by 0 bases and J by 3 bases, leaving 10 bases between them. This CDR3 has 14 amino acids. Germline V gene sequence: CDR1 SGHRS, CDR2 YFSETQ. The CDR3 DNA follows: TGCGCCAGCAGCTTGGCCGGTAGGGACTACGAGCAGTACTTC. It codes for CASSLAGRDYEQYF.

This clonotype occurred many times. The V and J genes are TRBV5-1 and TRBJ2-2; D is unclear. The length of the CDR3 is 13 residues. Germline loops: CDR1 SGHRS, CDR2 YFSETQ. The germline V and J ends were trimmed by 0 bases and 5 bases, with 5 bases remaining between them. CDR3 sequence: CASSLGPTGELFF. In DNA form, the CDR3 reads TGCGCCAGCAGCTTGGGACCAACCGGGGAGCTGTTTTTT.

The chain joins TRBV9 to TRBJ2-7; D is undetermined. Trimming took 6 bases from V and 0 from J, leaving 7 bases between them. Germline V gives CDR1 SGDLS, CDR2 YYNGEE. The CDR3 runs 12 residues. CDR3 in amino acids: CASMPNSYEQYF. CDR3 DNA sequence: TGTGCCAGCATGCCGAACTCCTACGAGCAGTACTTC.